This TCR beta chain was retrieved from a study of shared clonotypes between healthy human individuals. Study-level information: Donors were two women and three men aged 18 to 49. Study-wide results and caveats: An effect of sequencing depth on clonotype sharing among donors was expected. Since donors were few, the genetic and exposure-history diversity represented was limited.

Worth noting for this clone: Its antigen remains unknown.

The repertoire was sequenced with immunoSEQ multiplex PCR; TCRdb's copy has only in-frame clones and lacks some. This sample has approximately 1,000,000 clones, with 75% to 80% found just once. The CDR3 extends over 14 amino acids. CDR1 SGHVS and CDR2 FQNEAQ come from the germline V gene. Losses at the gene ends were 4 bases for V and 2 bases for J; bases not matched to a gene: 4. The V gene is TRBV7-8, the J gene TRBJ1-2; TRBD1 matches at 7 bases. The sequence derives from a man between 18 and 35 years old in good health. Some clones in this sample may be carry-over from other donors' samples. Sequencing was carried out using memory CD4+ T cells from PBMCs. The subset denotes: CD45RA-negative fraction. In nucleotides, the CDR3 is TGTGCCAGCAGCTCTTCGACAGGGAACTATGGCTACACCTTC. Translated: CASSSSTGNYGYTF. The full variable domain, in which reference TRBV7-8 and TRBJ1-2 provide the parts outside the CDR3, is GAGVSQSPRYKVAKRGQDVALRCDPISGHVSLFWYQQALGQGPEFLTYFQNEAQLDKSGLPSDRFFAERPEGSVSTLKIQRTQQEDSAVYLCASSSSTGNYGYTFGSGTRLTVV.